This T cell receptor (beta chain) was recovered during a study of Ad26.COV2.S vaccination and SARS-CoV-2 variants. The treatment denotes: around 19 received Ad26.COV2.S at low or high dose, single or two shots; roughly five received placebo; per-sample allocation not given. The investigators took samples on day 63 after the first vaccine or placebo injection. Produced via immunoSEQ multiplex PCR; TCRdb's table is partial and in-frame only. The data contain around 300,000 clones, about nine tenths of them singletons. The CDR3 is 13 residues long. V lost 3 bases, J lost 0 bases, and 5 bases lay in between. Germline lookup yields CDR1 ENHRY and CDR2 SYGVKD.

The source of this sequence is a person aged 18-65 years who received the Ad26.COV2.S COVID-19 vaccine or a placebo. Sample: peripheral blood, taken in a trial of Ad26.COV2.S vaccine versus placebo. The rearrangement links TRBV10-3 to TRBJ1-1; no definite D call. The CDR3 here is CAISDLLNTEAFF. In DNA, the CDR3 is TGTGCCATCAGTGATTTATTGAACACTGAAGCTTTCTTT.